This is a list of T cell receptor beta chains from one sample in a study of blood T cell repertoires in COVID-19. Clones were sequenced by immunoSEQ multiplex PCR, and TCRdb holds only the in-frame ones, with some missing. The repertoire consists of 150,000 to 200,000 clones, with about 80% occurring once and the leading ten covering around 20%. Specimen: peripheral blood. These TCRs come from a woman older than 75 with acute or convalescent COVID-19. CDR3s include the opening cysteine and the closing phenylalanine or tryptophan. Each record gives: clone size, J gene, V gene, D gene, CDR3 DNA, CDR3 protein. D genes are given only for firm matches. The listing skips clone size in some rows; elsewhere it reads once, few, many or a size class.

-,TRBJ2-7,TRBV7-8,-,TGTGCCAGCAGCTCCTACCGGGTCCCCCTCTACGAGCAGTACTTC,CASSSYRVPLYEQYF
-,TRBJ2-7,TRBV10-1,TRBD2,TGCGCCAGCAGTGGACTAGCGGGGACCTACGAGCAGTACTTC,CASSGLAGTYEQYF
-,TRBJ2-1,TRBV24-1,TRBD2,TGTGCCACCAGTGATTTGACTAGCGGGAGAGTCTTCTTC,CATSDLTSGRVFF
-,TRBJ1-3,TRBV5-1,-,TGCGCCAGCAGCTTGGAGGGTAACAGGGCCGGAAACACCATATATTTT,CASSLEGNRAGNTIYF
-,TRBJ2-7,TRBV2,-,TGTGCCAGCAGTGAGGGCCGCGAGCAGTACTTC,CASSEGREQYF
-,TRBJ2-5,TRBV7-8,TRBD1,TGTGCCAGCAGCTTAGCGGGACAGCAAGAGACCCAGTACTTC,CASSLAGQQETQYF
-,TRBJ1-1,TRBV4-2,-,TGTGCCAGCAGCCAAGATACGGGGGTGGTGTCTGGCACTGAAGCTTTCTTT,CASSQDTGVVSGTEAFF
-,TRBJ1-2,TRBV6-5,-,TGTGCCAGCAGTCCGGGACACGGCTATGGCTACACCTTC,CASSPGHGYGYTF
few,TRBJ2-2,TRBV3-1/TRBV3-2,TRBD1,TGTGCCAGCAGAGCGGGACAGGGATGGTCCGGGGAGCTGTTTTTT,CASRAGQGWSGELFF
-,TRBJ2-3,TRBV5-4,TRBD2,TGTGCCAGCAGCTTGGGGACTAGTGTAACAGATACGCAGTATTTT,CASSLGTSVTDTQYF
-,TRBJ2-1,TRBV6-5,-,TGTGCCAGCAGCCCACTTAAGCAGTTCTTC,CASSPLKQFF
-,TRBJ2-7,TRBV5-1,TRBD2,TGCGCCAGCAGCTCTGGACTAGCGGGAGACGAGCAGTACTTC,CASSSGLAGDEQYF
-,TRBJ2-3,TRBV7-3,TRBD2,TGTGCCAGCAGCTTAATCCCCGGACTAGCGAGGGGAACAGATACGCAGTATTTT,CASSLIPGLARGTDTQYF
-,TRBJ1-2,TRBV2,-,TGTGCCAGCAGCCCTAAGAGCAGGGTCAGCTTC,CASSPKSRVSF
-,TRBJ2-2,TRBV2,TRBD1,TGTGCCAGCCAGGACAGGGTCGGCACCGGGGAGCTGTTTTTT,CASQDRVGTGELFF
-,TRBJ2-3,TRBV7-9,-,TGTGCCAGCAGCTTTCGGGGGACTAGCACAGATACGCAGTATTTT,CASSFRGTSTDTQYF
-,TRBJ2-7,TRBV6-1,-,TGTGCCAGCAGTGAAGCGATCGCAGGGATTTCCTACGAGCAGTACTTC,CASSEAIAGISYEQYF
few,TRBJ2-7,TRBV6-4,TRBD2,TGTGCCAGCAGTCCCGGGACTAGCGGAATTTACGAGCAGTACTTC,CASSPGTSGIYEQYF
-,TRBJ2-1,TRBV10-2,TRBD2,TGCGCCAGCAGTGAGCCCGGTCCCGGGACTAGCTCAGGTGAGCAGTTCTTC,CASSEPGPGTSSGEQFF
-,TRBJ2-3,TRBV5-1,TRBD2,TGCGCCAGCAGCTTGACTAGCGGGAGTGATACGCAGTATTTT,CASSLTSGSDTQYF
-,TRBJ1-2,TRBV11-2,TRBD1,TGTGCCAGCAGCTTTACAGGGGGCTTATATGGCTACACCTTC,CASSFTGGLYGYTF
-,TRBJ2-1,TRBV7-9,TRBD1,TGTGCCAGCACGCGCAGGGGGCAACATGAGCAGTTCTTC,CASTRRGQHEQFF
-,TRBJ2-5,TRBV13,TRBD2,TGTGCCAGCGGTAGGACTAGCGGGAGTGCACAAGAGACCCAGTACTTC,CASGRTSGSAQETQYF
-,TRBJ2-5,TRBV15,TRBD2,TGTGCCACCAGCACCGGGGGGGAGGAGACCCAGTACTTC,CATSTGGEETQYF
-,TRBJ2-7,TRBV7-2,-,TGTGCCAGCAGCTTGACACAGGAGAGGTGGTACTTC,CASSLTQERWYF
-,TRBJ1-2,TRBV28,-,TGTGCCAGCAGTTTATATGGAGAACCCTATGGCTACACCTTC,CASSLYGEPYGYTF
-,TRBJ2-7,TRBV5-1,-,TGCGCCAGCAGCGGCATACAGTTTAACGAGCAGTACTTC,CASSGIQFNEQYF
-,TRBJ1-2,TRBV5-6,TRBD1,TGTGCCAGCAGCTTGCAGGGGGGCTATGGCTACACCTTC,CASSLQGGYGYTF
-,TRBJ2-2,TRBV29-1,TRBD1,TGCAGCGCGAAGACCGGGACAGGGAGTACCGGGGAGCTGTTTTTT,CSAKTGTGSTGELFF
-,TRBJ2-1,TRBV4-3,TRBD2,TGCGCCAGCAGCCAAGATTGGACTAGCGGGGGGGCATGGTATGAGCAGTTCTTC,CASSQDWTSGGAWYEQFF
-,TRBJ2-3,TRBV7-9,TRBD1,TGTGCCAGCAGCCGACAGGGCTTGGACACAGATACGCAGTATTTT,CASSRQGLDTDTQYF
-,TRBJ1-6,TRBV7-2,TRBD1,TGTGCCAGCAGCTTTAAACAGGGGACGGCACCCCTCCACTTT,CASSFKQGTAPLHF
-,TRBJ2-1,TRBV4-2,TRBD1,TGTGCCAGCAGCCATCTCCGGGACAGCTCCTACAATGAGCAGTTCTTC,CASSHLRDSSYNEQFF
once,TRBJ1-3,TRBV5-1,-,TGCGCCAGCAGCTTGTTGCCGGGGAGCTCTGGAAACACCATATATTTT,CASSLLPGSSGNTIYF
-,TRBJ2-4,TRBV6-5,-,TGTGCCAGCAGAGGGGGCGGGAGGAACATTCAGTACTTC,CASRGGGRNIQYF
-,TRBJ2-7,TRBV27,TRBD2,TGTGCCAGCAGTTTCCTGACTAGCGGGAGAAGGAACGAGCAGTACTTC,CASSFLTSGRRNEQYF
-,TRBJ1-4,TRBV5-6,-,TGTGCCAGCAGCTTTAGTTCCTGGCGGGAAAAACTGTTTTTT,CASSFSSWREKLFF
-,TRBJ2-5,TRBV5-3,-,TGTGCCAGAAGCTTGGCCGAGGTAGTACGAGAAAAAGAGACCCAGTACTTC,CARSLAEVVREKETQYF
-,TRBJ2-5,TRBV24-1,TRBD2,TGTGCCACTGGACTAGCGGCCCCAGAGACCCAGTACTTC,CATGLAAPETQYF
-,TRBJ2-2,TRBV4-3,TRBD1,TGCGCCAGCAGCCAAGCCCGGACAGGGGGCCAACTCACCGGGGAGCTGTTTTTT,CASSQARTGGQLTGELFF
-,TRBJ2-2,TRBV5-5,TRBD1,TGTGCCAGCAGTTGGGGACAGGGCGGGACCGGGGAGCTGTTTTTT,CASSWGQGGTGELFF
few,TRBJ1-1,TRBV7-6,-,TGTGCCAGCAGCTTAGAGGGGCAAACAGAAGCTTTCTTT,CASSLEGQTEAFF